The 25 T cell receptor beta chains in this list originate from one sample, sequenced in a study of blood T cell repertoires in COVID-19. Libraries were prepared by immunoSEQ multiplex PCR; TCRdb keeps only in-frame clonotypes and omits some of them. The sample carries approximately 270,000 clones, around 93% recorded once. The source material was PBMCs or T cells enriched from blood (not recorded which). The receptors stem from a man aged 35 to 55 who had been exposed to COVID-19.

The V and J genes are TRBV7-9 and TRBJ1-4, with D perhaps TRBD1 (6 bases). The germline V gene encodes CDR1 SEHNR and CDR2 FQNEAQ (reference sequence). This CDR3 spans 14 amino acids. Trimming took 5 bases from V and 3 from J, leaving 10 bases between them. For the CDR3, the DNA is TGTGCCAGCAGCCACGGACAGCCTAATGAAAAACTGTTTTTT. It is translated as CASSHGQPNEKLFF.

The rearrangement uses TRBV5-1 and TRBJ2-3, with TRBD2 identical over 11 bases. Trimming removed 3 bases from V and 1 base from J; junction bases left unmatched: 7. Germline CDR1 and CDR2: SGHRS and YFSETQ. The length of the CDR3 is 17 residues. The CDR3 nucleotides are TGCGCCAGCAGCTCCGGGACTAGCGGAGCTGGCACAGATACGCAGTATTTT. Amino acids: CASSSGTSGAGTDTQYF.

The CDR3 nucleotides are TGTGCCAGCAGCCAACTGACAGGGGTGGGAAAAGAGACCCAGTACTTC. It translates to CASSQLTGVGKETQYF. The chain combines TRBV3-1 (or the pseudogene TRBV3-2) with TRBJ2-5; TRBD1 matches 8 bases. Trimming removed 2 bases from V and 3 bases from J; junction bases left unmatched: 8. In germline, CDR1 is LGHDT, CDR2 YNNKEL (reference sequence). The length of the CDR3 is 16 residues.

The count of this clone is one. The CDR3 DNA follows: TGTGCCAGCAGATTGACAGGGGTCAATCAGCCCCAGCATTTT. Translated: CASRLTGVNQPQHF. This sequence joins TRBV27 and TRBJ1-5; 8 nucleotides align to TRBD1. The CDR3 extends over 14 amino acids. J was trimmed by 3 bases and V by 6 bases; bases with no gene match: 4. CDR1 and CDR2 (germline): MNHEY, SMNVEV (reference sequence).

The genes are TRBV20-1 and TRBJ2-7, with a tentative D call TRBD2 (5 bases). The CDR3 spans 13 residues. From germline, CDR1 is DFQATT and CDR2 SNEGSKA (reference sequence). Trimming took off 3 bases at V and 5 bases at J, with 14 bases between the two ends. Written as DNA, the CDR3 is TGCAGTGCTAGTGCCGGACTCGGGCACGAGCAGTACTTC. Translation gives CSASAGLGHEQYF.

The chain links TRBV19 to TRBJ2-4; the D gene is possibly TRBD1 (6 bases). Deletions cut 5 bases from V and 2 bases from J, with 7 bases between. The CDR3 runs 13 residues. CDR1 is LNHDA, CDR2 SQIVND, per germline (reference sequence). CDR3 nucleotides: TGTGCCAGTAGTGGACAGACCAAAAACATTCAGTACTTC. Its translation is CASSGQTKNIQYF.

In its sample, this clone was seen a few times. The chain combines TRBV11-2 with TRBJ2-6, with TRBD1 matching 10 bases. The CDR3 runs to 18 residues. The germline CDR1 and CDR2 sequences are SGHAT and FQNNGV. V was clipped by 5 bases and J by 0 bases; unmatched bases: 7. CDR3 sequence (DNA): TGTGCCAGCAGCACCCGGGACAGGGGTGTCTCTGGGGCCAACGTCCTGACTTTC. The encoded protein is CASSTRDRGVSGANVLTF.

V and J are TRBV19 and TRBJ1-5, with D perhaps matching TRBD1 (6 bases). CDR3 length: 18 residues. The V gene lost 1 base and the J gene lost 5 bases, with 21 bases spanning the gap. Looked up from germline, CDR1 is LNHDA and CDR2 is SQIVND (reference sequence). CDR3 residues: CASSIGGGWADPHQPQHF. CDR3 sequence (DNA): TGTGCCAGTAGTATAGGCGGGGGCTGGGCCGACCCCCATCAGCCCCAGCATTTT. Drawing the rest from reference TRBV19 and TRBJ1-5, the complete variable domain is DGGITQSPKYLFRKEGQNVTLSCEQNLNHDAMYWYRQDPGQGLRLIYYSQIVNDFQKGDIAEGYSVSREKKESFPLTVTSAQKNPTAFYLCASSIGGGWADPHQPQHFGDGTRLSIL.

The CDR3 reads CASSFGPSSYNEQFF. In DNA, the CDR3 is TGCGCCAGCAGCTTTGGGCCGAGCTCCTACAATGAGCAGTTCTTC. This sequence joins TRBV5-1 and TRBJ2-1; D uncertain. The CDR3 contains 15 residues. The V gene's germline CDR1 is SGHRS and CDR2 YFSETQ. Trimming took off 2 bases at V and 0 bases at J, with 9 bases between the two ends. The full variable domain, completed using reference TRBV5-1 and TRBJ2-1, is KAGVTQTPRYLIKTRGQQVTLSCSPISGHRSVSWYQQTPGQGLQFLFEYFSETQRNKGNFPGRFSGRQFSNSRSEMNVSTLELGDSALYLCASSFGPSSYNEQFFGPGTRLTVL.

V and J are TRBV24-1 and TRBJ2-7; 7 positions agree with TRBD2. The CDR3 is 15 amino acids. From germline, CDR1 is KGHDR and CDR2 SFDVKD. The trim removed 6 bases at V and 6 bases at J, leaving 13 bases unmatched. The CDR3 spells CATSTNRDGGIEQYF. The CDR3 DNA is TGTGCCACCAGTACGAACCGGGACGGGGGGATCGAGCAGTACTTC.

CDR3 protein: CASSLGLAETQYF. The CDR3, as DNA: TGTGCCAGCAGTTTGGGACTAGCGGAGACCCAGTACTTC. The chain uses TRBV12-3 or TRBV12-4 and TRBJ2-5; 10 nucleotides align to TRBD2. The CDR3 covers 13 residues. The V gene end was trimmed by 3 bases and the J gene end by 5 bases; junction bases not matched to a gene: 0.

The genes are TRBV18 and TRBJ1-2; 9 nucleotides line up with TRBD1. CDR3 length: 15 amino acids. The ends lost 3 bases at V and 8 bases at J; junction bases unmatched: 10. CDR1 KGHSH and CDR2 LQKENI come from the germline V gene. CDR3 residues: CASSPRKTGGEGYTF. The DNA of the CDR3 is TGTGCCAGCTCACCCCGAAAGACAGGGGGGGAAGGCTACACCTTC.

The rearrangement joins TRBV18 to TRBJ2-7; D remains unclear. Germline CDR1 reads KGHSH; CDR2 reads LQKENI. This CDR3 has 14 residues. V was cut by 3 bases and J by 2 bases, with 11 bases left in between. CDR3 sequence: CASSPATYTYEQYF. The DNA of the CDR3 is TGTGCCAGCTCACCGGCGACATATACCTACGAGCAGTACTTC.

The chain couples TRBV15 to TRBJ2-7, with unresolved D. The CDR3 totals 13 residues. The V gene lost 0 bases and the J gene lost 3 bases, with 6 bases spanning the gap. Germline V gene sequence: CDR1 LNHNV, CDR2 YYDKDF (reference sequence). CDR3 residues: CATSRDPGYEQYF. The CDR3 DNA sequence: TGTGCCACCAGCAGAGATCCGGGCTACGAGCAGTACTTC.

This chain links TRBV24-1 with TRBJ1-2; D unclear. The CDR3 loop spans 11 amino acids. V was clipped by 3 bases and J by 8 bases, with 6 bases between them. Germline values: CDR1 KGHDR, CDR2 SFDVKD. The CDR3 nucleotides read TGTGCCACCAGTGATCCGGTGGGCTACACCTTC. Amino acids: CATSDPVGYTF.

This chain links TRBV7-2 with TRBJ1-2; D remains ambiguous. Germline V gene sequence: CDR1 SGHTA, CDR2 FQGNSA. V dropped 1 base and J dropped 4 bases, with 19 bases sitting between them. The CDR3 consists of 17 residues. Written as DNA, the CDR3 is TGTGCCAGCAGCTTAGAGATCGGGGTCGGGGTTCGCTATGGCTACACCTTC. Amino acids: CASSLEIGVGVRYGYTF.

This chain joins TRBV5-1 and TRBJ2-2; TRBD2 might be the D (7 bases). CDR3 length equals 15 residues. Germline V gene data show CDR1 as SGHRS and CDR2 as YFSETQ. Trimming took off 4 bases at V and 4 bases at J, with 14 bases between the two ends. CDR3 in amino acids: CASSGGDTLTGELFF. CDR3 DNA: TGCGCCAGCAGCGGGGGGGACACCCTCACCGGGGAGCTGTTTTTT.

The chain carries TRBV6-5 and TRBJ1-5, with 10 bases fitting TRBD1. Germline lookup yields CDR1 MNHEY and CDR2 SVGAGI. The CDR3 consists of 13 residues. The junction had 7 bases not matched to a gene; V was cut back by 8 bases and J by 9 bases. CDR3 nucleotides: TGTGCCAGCCGGACAGGGGGGACGCGGCCCCAGCATTTT. It yields the protein CASRTGGTRPQHF.

This clone was counted a few times. This sequence joins TRBV7-8 and TRBJ2-1; the match to TRBD2 covers 7 bases. Germline V CDR1 and CDR2: SGHVS, FQNEAQ. Trimming cost V 8 bases and J 0 bases; bases outside gene matches: 4. The CDR3 is made up of 14 amino acids. CDR3: CASLLADSYNEQFF. The CDR3 nucleotides are TGTGCCAGCCTCCTAGCGGACTCCTACAATGAGCAGTTCTTC.

There are a few counts of this clone. This sequence joins TRBV3-1 (or the pseudogene TRBV3-2) and TRBJ1-1; TRBD1 might be the D (5 bases). CDR3 length equals 14 residues. CDR1 and CDR2 (germline): LGHDT, YNNKEL (reference sequence). Trimming left V 0 bases short and J 1 base short, with 6 bases between. Written as DNA, the CDR3 is TGTGCCAGCAGCCAAGATGACAGGAACACTGAAGCTTTCTTT. Amino acid sequence: CASSQDDRNTEAFF.

Note on this clone: Other DNA sequences within the sample encode an identical CDR3. The chain joins TRBV7-3 to TRBJ1-1; a weak D match, TRBD1 (6 bases). Germline V gene lookup returns CDR1 SGHTA and CDR2 FQGTGA. V was pared by 5 bases and J by 5 bases, with 15 bases between. The CDR3 covers 14 residues. The CDR3 here is CASSPGRGSTEAFF. DNA of the CDR3: TGTGCCAGCAGCCCGGGAAGGGGGAGTACTGAAGCTTTCTTT. Combining the CDR3 with reference TRBV7-3 and TRBJ1-1 gives the whole variable domain GAGVSQTPSNKVTEKGKYVELRCDPISGHTALYWYRQSLGQGPEFLIYFQGTGAADDSGLPNDRFFAVRPEGSVSTLKIQRTERGDSAVYLCASSPGRGSTEAFFGQGTRLTVV.

This clone was picked up a small number of times. The chain joins TRBV2 to TRBJ2-1; tentatively, D is TRBD1 (7 bases). Germline CDR1 is SNHLY and CDR2 is FYNNEI. V was clipped by 6 bases and J by 12 bases, with 12 bases between them. This CDR3 is built from 11 residues. Here the CDR3 reads CASRAGGPQFF. CDR3 sequence (DNA): TGTGCCAGCAGGGCAGGGGGGCCGCAGTTCTTC. Full variable domain (rest looked up from reference TRBV2 and TRBJ2-1): EPEVTQTPSHQVTQMGQEVILRCVPISNHLYFYWYRQILGQKVEFLVSFYNNEISEKSEIFDDQFSVERPDGSNFTLKIRSTKLEDSAMYFCASRAGGPQFFGPGTRLTVL.

This chain links TRBV28 with TRBJ2-1; 8 bases fit TRBD1. Looked up from germline, CDR1 is MDHEN and CDR2 is SYDVKM. V lost 5 bases and J lost 7; bases outside the gene matches: 7. The CDR3 contains 14 residues. DNA for the CDR3: TGTGCCAGCAGTACCCTGGACAGGGATAATGAGCAGTTCTTC. It yields the protein CASSTLDRDNEQFF.

V usage is TRBV29-1 and J usage is TRBJ1-1; the match to TRBD1 covers 7 bases. Germline values: CDR1 SQVTM, CDR2 ANQGSEA. V was pared by 7 bases and J by 1 base, with 6 bases of the junction left unmatched. The CDR3 runs 13 residues. For the CDR3, the DNA is TGCAGCGGCCGACAGGGCTCGAACACTGAAGCTTTCTTT. Translating gives CSGRQGSNTEAFF.

This sequence joins TRBV14 and TRBJ1-4, with D hard to call. V shed 1 base and J shed 14 bases, with 14 bases lying between them. CDR1 is SGHDN, CDR2 FVKESK, per germline. CDR3 length equals 13 residues. The CDR3 spells CASSQGFGERLFF. The CDR3, as DNA: TGTGCCAGCAGCCAAGGATTCGGGGAAAGGCTGTTTTTT.